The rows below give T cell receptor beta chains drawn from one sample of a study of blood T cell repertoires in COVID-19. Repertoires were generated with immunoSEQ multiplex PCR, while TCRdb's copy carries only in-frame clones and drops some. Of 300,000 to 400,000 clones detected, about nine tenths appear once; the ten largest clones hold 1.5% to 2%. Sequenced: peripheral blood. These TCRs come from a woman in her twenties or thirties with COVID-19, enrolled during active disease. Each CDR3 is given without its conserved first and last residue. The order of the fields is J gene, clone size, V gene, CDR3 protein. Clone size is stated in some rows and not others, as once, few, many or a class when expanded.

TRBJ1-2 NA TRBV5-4 ASSLAAGNYGYT
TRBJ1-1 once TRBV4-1 ASSPGQGPYTEAF
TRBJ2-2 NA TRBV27 AARRGTGELF
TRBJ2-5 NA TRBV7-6 ASSLAAGGQETQY
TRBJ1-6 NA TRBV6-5 ASRWTTRDSPLH
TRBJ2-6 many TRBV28 ASRSGNGANVLT
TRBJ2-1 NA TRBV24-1 ATSDSASVSDEQF
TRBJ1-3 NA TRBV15 ATSRRDSFGNTIY
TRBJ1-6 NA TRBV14 ASADSDSPLH
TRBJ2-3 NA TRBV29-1 SVETSRADTQY
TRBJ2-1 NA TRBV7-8 ASSRDWSSYNEQF
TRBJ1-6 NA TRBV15 ATSRGGDSPLH
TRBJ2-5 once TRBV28 ASNRGNSEQETQY
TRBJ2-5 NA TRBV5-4 ASSFAAGLTVGETQY
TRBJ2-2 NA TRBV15 ATSREGAGSNTGELF
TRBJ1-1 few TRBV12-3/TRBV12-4 ASSYDTAGEAF
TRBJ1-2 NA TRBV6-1 ASSEEVRGGTNYGYT
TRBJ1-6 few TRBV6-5 ASSQTGVNSPLH
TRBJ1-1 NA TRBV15 ATSSRGGRTEAF
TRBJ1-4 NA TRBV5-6 ATSDRFNEKLF
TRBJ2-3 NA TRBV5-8 ASSLVSYTQY
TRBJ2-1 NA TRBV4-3 ASSQKAGADYNEQF
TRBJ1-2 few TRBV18 ASSPRTGEYGYT
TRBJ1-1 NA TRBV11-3 ASSSRTENTEAF
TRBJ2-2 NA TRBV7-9 ASTRGGLDTGELF
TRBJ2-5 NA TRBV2 ASRTSGGETQY
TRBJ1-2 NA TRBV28 ASSFSLGQGQVHYGYT
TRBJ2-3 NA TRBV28 ASSPRVSIGTDTQY
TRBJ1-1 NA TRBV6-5 ASSPGGGGRTEAF
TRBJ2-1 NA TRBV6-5 ASSPSGGGEQF
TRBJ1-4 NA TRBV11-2 ASSEIAGLNEKLF
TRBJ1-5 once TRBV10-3 AISQGTSNQPQH
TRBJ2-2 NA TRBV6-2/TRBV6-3 ASSYSYTGELF
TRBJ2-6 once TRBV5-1 ASSRETSGGPSGANVLT
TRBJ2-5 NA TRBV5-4 ASSLALGAGETQY
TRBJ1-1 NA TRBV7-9 ASSLVMGNTEAF
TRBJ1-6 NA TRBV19 ASSSDRVNNSPLH
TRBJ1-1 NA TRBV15 ATSKNTAGNAEAF
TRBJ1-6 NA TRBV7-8 ASSLTGMDSPLH
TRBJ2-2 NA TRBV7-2 ASSFRLAENTGELF
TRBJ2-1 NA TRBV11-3 ASSLGHNNEQF
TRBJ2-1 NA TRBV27 ASSPLQGSSYNEQF
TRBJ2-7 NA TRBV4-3 ASSQDRSAYEQY
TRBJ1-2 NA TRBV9 ASSDPLGQGLGYGYT
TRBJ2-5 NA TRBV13 ASSSGTGVETQY
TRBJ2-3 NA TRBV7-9 ASSRGTDRDTQY
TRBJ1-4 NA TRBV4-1 ASSQRRREKLF
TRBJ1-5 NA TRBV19 ASRRTPGRNQPQH
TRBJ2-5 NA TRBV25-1 ASSEQGTLFGTQY